This T cell receptor beta chain appears in the sequencing data of a study of shared clonotypes between healthy human individuals (TCRdb year 2020). About the full investigation: The cohort included a few men and a couple of women between 18 and 49 years of age. Libraries were prepared and TCR repertoires were sequenced by different laboratories using diverse techniques, in order to increase sequencing depth and limit assay-specific biases. Leukapheresis yielded between about 0.8 and 8.9 billion PBMCs per donor. The study deeply sequenced blood TCR repertoires of five healthy adults to estimate repertoire size and the extent of clonotype sharing between individuals. For each donor, CD4 naive and CD4 memory were each run on three plates, CD8 naive on two plates, and CD8 memory on one plate.

The cysteine opens and the phenylalanine closes a CDR3 of 13 amino acids. Just the 39-base CDR3 DNA is kept, in frame starting at base 1. In the germline V gene (reference sequence), CDR1 corresponds to SEHNR and CDR2 to FQNEAQ. A distance of 10 bases separates the germline ends of V and J, which lose 1 base and 6 bases respectively. CD8 naive samples were obtained by positive selection for CCR7 among CD45RO-negative cells, yielding a CD45RA+CCR7+ population from which TemRA cells were excluded. Donors were healthy HIV-negative adults with no recently reported acute infections or vaccinations. All donors were Caucasian adults living in Nashville, Tennessee, USA. Blood was collected by leukapheresis, and PBMCs were isolated by Ficoll-Histopaque density gradient centrifugation and then cryopreserved in liquid nitrogen vapor phase. Purity and quantity of every magnetically sorted T cell population were checked by analytical flow cytometry. Each sorted fraction had its genomic DNA isolated and then quantified by UV absorbance on a Nanodrop 2000c.

Regarding this clone: What this receptor recognizes is not known. The record has no base qualities; no much larger clone is one base away.

Broader findings and caveats from the paper: Only blood was sampled, and tissue TCR repertoires likely differ from those in blood. Higher generation probabilities were observed for clonotypes shared by all four sorted-subset donors than for non-shared clonotypes. About 4.5% of naive CD4, roughly 3.6% of naive CD8, approximately 2% of memory CD4, and 0.35% to 0.4% of memory CD8 clonotypes were shared across a handful of donors. Incomplete sequencing was indicated by rarefaction of sorted-subset datasets, despite the large sequencing depth. The genetic and exposure-history diversity represented was limited by the small number of donors. Naive subsets generally had larger estimated clonotype richness than memory subsets did. Pairwise subsampling led to the expectation that sequencing depth would affect the degree of clonotype sharing among donors.

Using the deep immunoSEQ assay, TCR CDR3 regions were amplified from genomic DNA by multiplex PCR. Genomic DNA extracted from each cell subset was distributed evenly over all wells of several immunoSEQ 96-well plates, and each plate served as one replicate. For sorted subsets, each replicate PCR was loaded with roughly 200 ng genomic DNA, equivalent to 30,000 or so T cell genomes. The purified libraries were quantified using a Qubit 3.0 fluorometer, sized with a Bioanalyzer 2100, and then quantified again using the KAPA Library Quantification kit. Every immunoSEQ 96-well plate was sequenced on a dedicated single-read 150-cycle Illumina NextSeq 550 flow cell. In the paper's pipeline: The immunoSEQ output contained only junctional sequences without quality scores, so filtering could not match that applied to full-length reads. Sequences were annotated with PyIR, a Python wrapper for IgBLAST v1.9, and V/J genes and CDR3 were assigned using IMGT germline references. Reads were removed for weak V/J assignments (E-value above 1e-6), missing CDR3, stop codons, out-of-frame junctions, or ambiguous translated residues. A V3J clonotype was defined by an identical inferred V gene, J gene, and CDR3 amino acid sequence. To compute the percentage overlap between repertoires, the number of shared unique clonotypes was divided by the size of the smaller repertoire. Three approaches were used to assess repertoire richness: RTK rarefaction, the Chao1 estimator, and Recon v2.1 estimates of unobserved clonotypes. Generation probabilities for all TCRbeta clonotypes obtained by the gDNA method from several donors were computed using OLGA. TCRdb limited this immuneACCESS table to in-frame rearrangements with V and J called. A share of clones is missing; checked studies link under half to unresolved V genes, and the rest is unexplained. That table gives V, J and clone size, and the DNA gave D and trimming. The sample has around 2.1 million clones on record, under 95% of them singletons. Clones ranked in the top ten supply roughly 1.7% of the sample.

The source is a man between 18 and 29 years old in good health. Some clones in this sample may be carry-over from other donors' samples. Material: naive CD8+ T cells from PBMCs. The sample's cell subset or site label is to be understood as: CD45RA+CCR7+. The V and J segments used are TRBV7-9 and TRBJ2-7; the D gene identity is not certain. CDR3 reads: CASSLGVQTEQYF. At the DNA level, the sequence is TGTGCCAGCAGCTTAGGCGTCCAGACCGAGCAGTACTTC.